This is a list of T cell receptor beta chains from one sample in a study of T cell repertoires in cytomegalovirus infection. The antigens these receptors bind are not known. TCRdb ran MiXCR on the reads and lists one entry per CDR3 protein. This sample carries about 770,000 distinct CDR3 sequences, approximately 32% of them seen once, and the ten largest clones take 13%. The sequencing used cultured CD8+ T cells from PBMCs, collected from culture after CMV antigen stimulation. These receptors were obtained from a human donor in good health (CMV status not recorded). Some clones in this sample may be carry-over from other donors' samples. The conserved cysteine and the conserved F or W are not part of the CDR3 here. The order of the fields is V gene, J gene, CDR3 protein.

V: TRBV7-9
J: TRBJ1-3
CDR3: ASTLLDTIY

V: TRBV20-1
J: TRBJ2-7
CDR3: SARDRHSYEQY

V: TRBV10-3
J: TRBJ2-7
CDR3: AISEPEAGYEQY

V: TRBV11-2
J: TRBJ2-3
CDR3: ASSQKFQGGPDTQY

V: TRBV7-3
J: TRBJ2-3
CDR3: ASSPPDRGTQY

V: TRBV7-8
J: TRBJ2-3
CDR3: ASSSPGQGAVSDTQY

V: TRBV7-8
J: TRBJ2-1
CDR3: ASSLASYEQF

V: TRBV7-6
J: TRBJ1-2
CDR3: ASSGGLHGYT

V: TRBV5-1
J: TRBJ2-3
CDR3: ASGDRSTDTQY

V: TRBV7-2
J: TRBJ2-1
CDR3: ASSPEFHEQF

V: TRBV7-9
J: TRBJ1-1
CDR3: ASSLGATTEAF

V: TRBV7-8
J: TRBJ2-5
CDR3: ASSFIQGWETKY

V: TRBV7-3
J: TRBJ2-1
CDR3: ASSPEGRHYNEQF

V: TRBV4-1
J: TRBJ1-1
CDR3: ASSQEPNTEAF

V: TRBV20-1
J: TRBJ1-1
CDR3: SARPTLRGSGGTESTEAF

V: TRBV7-9
J: TRBJ2-7
CDR3: ASSWIGQGPLVTYEQY

V: TRBV7-4
J: TRBJ1-1
CDR3: ASSLERVKGLGVNTEAF

V: TRBV12-3/TRBV12-4
J: TRBJ1-2
CDR3: ASSLGGLWD

V: TRBV12-3/TRBV12-4
J: TRBJ2-1
CDR3: ASTSLGGRANEQF